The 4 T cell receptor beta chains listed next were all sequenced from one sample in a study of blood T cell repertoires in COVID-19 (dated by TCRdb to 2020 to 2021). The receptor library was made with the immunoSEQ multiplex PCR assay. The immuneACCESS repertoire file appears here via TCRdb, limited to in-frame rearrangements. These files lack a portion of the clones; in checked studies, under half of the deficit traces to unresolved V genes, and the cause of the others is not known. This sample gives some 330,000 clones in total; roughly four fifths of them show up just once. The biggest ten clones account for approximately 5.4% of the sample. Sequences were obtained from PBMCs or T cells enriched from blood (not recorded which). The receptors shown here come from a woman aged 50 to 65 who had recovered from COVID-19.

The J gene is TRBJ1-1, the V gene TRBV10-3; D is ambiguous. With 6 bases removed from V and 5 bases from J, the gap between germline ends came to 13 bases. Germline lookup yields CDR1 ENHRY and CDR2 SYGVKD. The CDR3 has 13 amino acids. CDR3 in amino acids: CAISPGGRTEAFF. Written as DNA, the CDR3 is TGTGCCATCAGCCCCGGAGGGAGGACTGAAGCTTTCTTT.

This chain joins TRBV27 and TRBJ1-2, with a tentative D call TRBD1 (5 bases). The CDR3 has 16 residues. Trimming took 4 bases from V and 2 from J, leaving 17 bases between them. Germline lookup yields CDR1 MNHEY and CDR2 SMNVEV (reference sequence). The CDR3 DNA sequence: TGTGCCAGCAGTTCACATTCGAACCCAGGGAACTATGGCTACACCTTC. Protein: CASSSHSNPGNYGYTF.

The DNA for the CDR3 is TGTGCCAGCAGCCAACTTCAGGGGCTTGGGGACGGAGAGCTGTTTTTT. This sequence encodes CASSQLQGLGDGELFF. V gene TRBV14 combines with J gene TRBJ2-2; a possible D gene is TRBD1 (6 bases). The length of the CDR3 is 16 residues. From germline, CDR1 is SGHDN and CDR2 FVKESK. Trimming took 2 bases from V and 11 from J, leaving 21 bases between them.

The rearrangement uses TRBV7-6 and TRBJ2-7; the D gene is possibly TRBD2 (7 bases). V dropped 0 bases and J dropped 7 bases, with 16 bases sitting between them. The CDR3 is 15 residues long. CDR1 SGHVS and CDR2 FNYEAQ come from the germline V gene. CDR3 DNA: TGTGCCAGCAGCTTAGCGGGCGGCGGGGGCATAGAGCAGTACTTC. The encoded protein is CASSLAGGGGIEQYF. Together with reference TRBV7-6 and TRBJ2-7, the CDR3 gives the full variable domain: GAGVSQSPRYKVTKRGQDVALRCDPISGHVSLYWYRQALGQGPEFLTYFNYEAQQDKSGLPNDRFSAERPEGSISTLTIQRTEQRDSAMYRCASSLAGGGGIEQYFGPGTRLTVT.